Reported below is one TCR beta chain. The data derive from a study of blood T cell repertoires in COVID-19. About the research overall: From the United States, Italy and Spain came samples of acute and convalescent COVID-19. PBMCs, B-cell-depleted T cells, or T cells provided the cDNA or gDNA that made up the material.

Profiled with immunoSEQ multiplex PCR; TCRdb holds only in-frame clones, not every one. The sample comprises approximately 200,000 clones, 80% to 90% of which are singletons, and roughly 6.2% rests with the top ten. Looked up from germline, CDR1 is MNHEY and CDR2 is SVGAGI. This CDR3 region has 13 residues. The trim removed 2 bases at V and 4 bases at J, leaving 0 bases unmatched. The sample was peripheral blood. This receptor was identified in a man aged 55 to 70 who had recovered from COVID-19. This chain links TRBV6-5 with TRBJ2-5, with 8 nucleotides matching TRBD1. The CDR3 DNA reads TGTGCCAGCAGTTACCAGGGGGCAGAGACCCAGTACTTC. This encodes CASSYQGAETQYF.